The 32 T cell receptor beta chains listed next were all sequenced from one sample in a study of T cell responses to AZD1222 COVID-19 vaccine. TCRdb's table, derived via immunoSEQ multiplex PCR, lists solely in-frame clones and lacks some. The sample consists of around 100,000 clones, about 89% of them appearing once. The starting material was peripheral blood, obtained on day 0 of AZD1222 vaccination. The receptors derive from an adult in good health.

The chain employs TRBV28 and TRBJ1-1, with TRBD1 identical over 7 bases. Germline CDR1 and CDR2: MDHEN and SYDVKM. V shed 8 bases, J shed 3 bases, and the junction held 18 bases outside the gene matches. The CDR3 length is 17 residues. The CDR3 nucleotides read TGTGCCAGCGAAGTCGGAACCGACAGGGCCGGGTACACTGAAGCTTTCTTT. Translation: CASEVGTDRAGYTEAFF.

This clone appeared once. The V and J genes are TRBV7-9 and TRBJ2-3, with 9 nucleotides matching TRBD2. Per germline, CDR1 SEHNR and CDR2 FQNEAQ (reference sequence). V was pared by 5 bases and J by 0 bases, with 9 bases of the junction left unmatched. This CDR3 spans 17 amino acids. This chain's CDR3 is CASSQAAGGLSTDTQYF. Here the CDR3 DNA reads TGTGCCAGCAGCCAAGCAGCGGGAGGATTGAGCACAGATACGCAGTATTTT. The full variable domain, rest sourced from reference TRBV7-9 and TRBJ2-3, is DTGVSQNPRHKITKRGQNVTFRCDPISEHNRLYWYRQTLGQGPEFLTYFQNEAQLEKSRLLSDRFSAERPKGSFSTLEIQRTEQGDSAMYLCASSQAAGGLSTDTQYFGPGTRLTVL.

This clone was recorded only once. The CDR3 region has the DNA TGTGCCAGCAGCTTGGGTCAGGGCCTGGACTATGGCTACACCTTC. Its translation is CASSLGQGLDYGYTF. V and J are TRBV5-8 and TRBJ1-2; possibly TRBD1 for D (5 bases). Germline V CDR1 and CDR2: SGHTS, YDEGEE. This CDR3 contains 15 residues. The V and J ends lost 0 bases and 3 bases respectively, with 12 bases between them.

The chain combines TRBV7-2 with TRBJ2-7; D may be TRBD2 (5 bases). Germline values: CDR1 SGHTA, CDR2 FQGNSA. This CDR3 is 14 amino acids long. The V end lost 5 bases, the J end lost 7 bases, and 18 bases lay between the germline ends. The CDR3 reads CASSLRTGRGEQYF. The CDR3 nucleotides read TGTGCCAGCAGCCTAAGGACGGGGAGAGGTGAGCAGTACTTC.

The gene calls are TRBV30 and TRBJ2-7, with TRBD1 matching over 9 bases. Unmatched junction bases numbered 2, after V lost 2 bases and J lost 3 bases. Germline CDR1 is GTSNPN and CDR2 is SVGIG (reference sequence). This CDR3 comprises 13 residues. The CDR3 DNA follows: TGTGCCTGGAGTTTGACAGGGGGCTACGAGCAGTACTTC. The encoded protein is CAWSLTGGYEQYF.

The chain recombines TRBV9 with TRBJ2-2; no clear D. CDR1 is SGDLS, CDR2 YYNGEE, per germline. Trimming removed 0 bases at V and 3 bases at J, with 3 bases between. This CDR3 contains 13 residues. The CDR3 loop reads CASSVGHTGELFF. Here the CDR3 DNA reads TGTGCCAGCAGCGTAGGGCACACCGGGGAGCTGTTTTTT.

Concerning this clone: Other DNA sequences from this sample encode an identical CDR3 as well. The chain employs TRBV7-9 and TRBJ1-2, with 8 positions matching TRBD1. Germline-derived CDR1 and CDR2 are SEHNR and FQNEAQ (reference sequence). The V and J ends lost 2 bases and 8 bases, in that order; junction bases with no gene match: 4. The CDR3 loop spans 13 amino acids. CDR3 sequence: CASSLQGADGYTF. In DNA, the CDR3 is TGTGCCAGCAGCTTACAGGGGGCGGACGGCTACACCTTC.

The chain links TRBV18 to TRBJ2-1; 7 bases are shared with TRBD1. In germline, CDR1 is KGHSH, CDR2 LQKENI. V shed 2 bases and J 2 bases; nucleotides not matched to a gene: 6. This CDR3 spans 16 amino acids. CDR3 amino acids: CASSPSRDRPYNEQFF. CDR3 sequence (DNA): TGTGCCAGCTCACCATCTAGGGACAGACCCTACAATGAGCAGTTCTTC.

V and J are TRBV5-1 and TRBJ2-7; a weak D match, TRBD1 (6 bases). The CDR3 contains 12 residues. V gave up 1 base and J gave up 5 bases, with 7 bases separating them. The germline CDR1 and CDR2 sequences are SGHRS and YFSETQ. CDR3 loop: CASSLTGNEQYF. CDR3 DNA: TGCGCCAGCAGCTTGACAGGGAACGAGCAGTACTTC.

V gene TRBV7-2 combines with J gene TRBJ1-5; 7 bases map to TRBD1. CDR3 length: 15 residues. Germline assignment: CDR1 SGHTA and CDR2 FQGNSA. With 1 base clipped from V and 2 bases from J, the junction kept 2 bases outside the gene matches. The CDR3 is CASSLVGTGNQPQHF. The CDR3 DNA reads as TGTGCCAGCAGCTTAGTAGGGACAGGCAATCAGCCCCAGCATTTT.

The V gene is TRBV28, the J gene TRBJ1-4; no clear D. Trimming cost V 10 bases and J 2 bases, with 14 bases left between them. This CDR3 has 14 amino acids. The V gene's germline CDR1 is MDHEN and CDR2 SYDVKM. The CDR3: CATAPTATNEKLFF. CDR3 sequence (DNA): TGTGCCACTGCGCCAACAGCCACTAATGAAAAACTGTTTTTT.

The chain employs TRBV6-5 and TRBJ1-1, with D hard to call. This CDR3 is built from 14 residues. V was shortened by 6 bases and J by 7 bases, with 18 bases between the two germline ends. Germline CDR1 reads MNHEY; CDR2 reads SVGAGI. CDR3 residues: CASSDAREAGEAFF. The CDR3 region has the DNA TGTGCCAGCAGCGACGCTCGGGAAGCGGGTGAAGCTTTCTTT.

The V gene is TRBV19, the J gene TRBJ1-1; D is unclear. Germline CDR1 LNHDA, CDR2 SQIVND (reference sequence). Trimming removed 3 bases at V and 3 bases at J, with 8 bases between. This CDR3 is 13 amino acids long. CDR3 sequence reads: CASSIRGDTEAFF. The CDR3 DNA follows: TGTGCCAGTAGTATTCGTGGGGACACTGAAGCTTTCTTT.

CDR3 amino acids: CASSHQLSQGGSPLHF. The DNA for the CDR3 is TGCGCCAGCAGCCATCAATTAAGCCAAGGTGGTTCACCCCTCCACTTT. The chain has TRBV4-1 and TRBJ1-6; D unresolved. There are 16 residues in the CDR3. V lost 3 bases and J lost 9, with 18 bases in between. Germline-derived CDR1 and CDR2 are MGHRA and YSYEKL.

The gene calls are TRBV5-1 and TRBJ2-5; the match to TRBD2 covers 7 bases. Trimming took 1 base from V and 2 from J; bases not matched to a gene: 2. The CDR3 has 14 amino acids. Germline CDR1 SGHRS, CDR2 YFSETQ. The CDR3 region has the DNA TGCGCCAGCAGCTTGCAGGGAGGGCAAGAGACCCAGTACTTC. It is translated as CASSLQGGQETQYF.

This clone was found once. The CDR3 region is CASSLETGTADGYTF. For the CDR3, the DNA is TGTGCCAGCAGTTTAGAGACAGGGACCGCTGATGGCTACACCTTC. The chain has TRBV28 and TRBJ1-2, with 7 bases that match TRBD1. From germline, CDR1 is MDHEN and CDR2 SYDVKM. With V trimmed by 2 bases and J by 6 bases, 9 bases remained unmatched. The length of the CDR3 is 15 residues.

The genes are TRBV28 and TRBJ1-1, with 10 bases lining up with TRBD1. The V gene end was trimmed by 6 bases and the J gene end by 10 bases; junction bases not matched to a gene: 11. The CDR3 is made up of 14 amino acids. CDR1 and CDR2 from the germline V gene are MDHEN and SYDVKM. The CDR3 region has the DNA TGTGCCAGCAGACCACCCGACAGGGGGCAAGGAGCTTTCTTT. This gives the protein CASRPPDRGQGAFF. Drawing the rest from reference TRBV28 and TRBJ1-1, the complete variable domain is DVKVTQSSRYLVKRTGEKVFLECVQDMDHENMFWYRQDPGLGLRLIYFSYDVKMKEKGDIPEGYSVSREKKERFSLILESASTNQTSMYLCASRPPDRGQGAFFGQGTRLTVV.

This rearrangement joins TRBV6-6 to TRBJ1-6; a weak D match, TRBD1 (5 bases). Germline V gene lookup returns CDR1 MNHNY and CDR2 SVGAGI (reference sequence). This CDR3 spans 15 amino acids. Trimming took off 2 bases at V and 6 bases at J, with 11 bases between the two ends. The CDR3 DNA sequence: TGTGCCAGCAGTTACGGGGAGGGGAGTAATTCACCCCTCCACTTT. Its translation: CASSYGEGSNSPLHF.

This sequence joins TRBV29-1 and TRBJ1-1; D is unclear. The CDR3 covers 14 residues. V lost 6 bases to trimming and J lost 4 bases, with 18 bases between them. Per germline, CDR1 SQVTM and CDR2 ANQGSEA. The CDR3 DNA reads as TGCAGCGTCGGAGGTCCAGCCTCCGCCACTGAAGCTTTCTTT. This gives the protein CSVGGPASATEAFF. The full variable domain, completed using reference TRBV29-1 and TRBJ1-1, is SAVISQKPSRDICQRGTSLTIQCQVDSQVTMMFWYRQQPGQSLTLIATANQGSEATYESGFVIDKFPISRPNLTFSTLTVSNMSPEDSSIYLCSVGGPASATEAFFGQGTRLTVV.

The V call is TRBV5-1, the J call TRBJ1-5; D remains unclear. Trimming stripped 4 bases from V and 6 bases from J, with 11 bases between. CDR1 is SGHRS and CDR2 is YFSETQ in the germline V gene. The CDR3 loop spans 13 amino acids. The CDR3 is CASSTDGFQPQHF. CDR3 DNA: TGCGCCAGCAGCACGGACGGCTTTCAGCCCCAGCATTTT.

On this clone itself: Different DNA sequences within this sample yield the same CDR3. The chain links TRBV7-2 to TRBJ1-2; a weak D match, TRBD1 (5 bases). Germline-derived CDR1 and CDR2 are SGHTA and FQGNSA. V lost 1 base and J lost 4, with 7 bases in between. The CDR3 totals 13 residues. For the CDR3, the DNA is TGTGCCAGCAGCTTAGTTGGGGCCTATGGCTACACCTTC. This codes for CASSLVGAYGYTF.

The CDR3 DNA reads as TGTGCCAGCAGGACAGCCTCGGACTCCTACGAGCAGTACTTC. Its translation is CASRTASDSYEQYF. The V gene is TRBV28, the J gene TRBJ2-7, with a tentative D call TRBD1 (5 bases). The germline V and J ends were trimmed by 6 bases and 0 bases, with 12 bases remaining between them. CDR1 and CDR2 from the germline V gene are MDHEN and SYDVKM. The CDR3 contains 14 residues.

V and J are TRBV28 and TRBJ2-2; D might be TRBD1 (6 bases). From germline, CDR1 is MDHEN and CDR2 SYDVKM. The V and J ends lost 7 bases and 5 bases respectively, with 11 bases between them. The CDR3 consists of 13 residues. CDR3 amino acids: CASKRQVTGELFF. The CDR3 DNA reads as TGTGCCAGCAAACGACAGGTTACCGGGGAGCTGTTTTTT.

The chain is built from TRBV7-2 and TRBJ2-2, with TRBD1 matching over 9 bases. The CDR3 is 16 amino acids. Trimming took 4 bases from V and 4 from J; bases not matched to a gene: 7. The V gene's germline CDR1 is SGHTA and CDR2 FQGNSA. CDR3 sequence reads: CASSSPGQGPTGELFF. CDR3 coding DNA: TGTGCCAGCAGCTCACCGGGACAGGGACCCACCGGGGAGCTGTTTTTT.

The genes are TRBV28 and TRBJ1-2; a possible D gene is TRBD1 (5 bases). The CDR3 is 14 residues long. The V and J ends lost 4 bases and 1 base respectively, with 10 bases between them. CDR1 is MDHEN and CDR2 is SYDVKM in the germline V gene. The CDR3 here is CASSYPQDNYGYTF. CDR3 DNA: TGTGCCAGCAGTTATCCACAGGATAACTATGGCTACACCTTC.

This clone was counted between two and nine times. V gene TRBV7-9 combines with J gene TRBJ2-7; 11 bases line up with TRBD2. Germline CDR1 is SEHNR and CDR2 is FQNEAQ (reference sequence). V lost 3 bases and J lost 3; bases outside the gene matches: 4. The CDR3 sequence is 15 residues long. The CDR3 sequence: CASSLLAGGFYEQYF. CDR3 sequence (DNA): TGTGCCAGCAGCTTGCTAGCGGGAGGCTTCTACGAGCAGTACTTC.

The chain combines TRBV7-2 with TRBJ1-3; no reliable D call. Germline V CDR1 and CDR2: SGHTA, FQGNSA. V was trimmed by 5 bases and J by 0 bases, leaving 5 bases between them. The CDR3 sequence is 13 residues long. The CDR3 sequence is CASSTSSGNTIYF. CDR3 in DNA: TGTGCCAGCAGCACCAGCTCTGGAAACACCATATATTTT. Combining the CDR3 with reference TRBV7-2 and TRBJ1-3 gives the whole variable domain GAGVSQSPSNKVTEKGKDVELRCDPISGHTALYWYRQSLGQGLEFLIYFQGNSAPDKSGLPSDRFSAERTGGSVSTLTIQRTQQEDSAVYLCASSTSSGNTIYFGEGSWLTVV.

There are a few counts of this clone. The gene calls are TRBV6-4 and TRBJ2-7; 14 nucleotides align to TRBD2. V trimming: 4 bases; J trimming: 3 bases; junction bases outside the gene matches: 5. This CDR3 spans 16 amino acids. The germline V gene has CDR1 MRHNA and CDR2 SNTAGT. The chain's CDR3 is CASSADGTSGSYEQYF. CDR3 nucleotide sequence: TGTGCCAGCAGTGCCGACGGGACTAGCGGGAGCTACGAGCAGTACTTC.

The chain uses TRBV7-2 and TRBJ1-4, with TRBD1 as a possible D gene (6 bases). The V gene lost 5 bases and the J gene lost 8 bases, with 9 bases spanning the gap. The length of the CDR3 is 12 residues. CDR1 and CDR2 (germline): SGHTA, FQGNSA. The CDR3 loop reads CASSVRGEKLFF. Here the CDR3 DNA reads TGTGCCAGCAGCGTCAGGGGCGAAAAACTGTTTTTT.

The genes are TRBV9 and TRBJ1-3; 7 nucleotides match TRBD1. The CDR3 extends over 15 amino acids. Per the germline V gene, CDR1 is SGDLS and CDR2 is YYNGEE. The V segment lost 4 bases and the J segment 0 bases; nucleotides outside the gene matches: 4. CDR3 bases: TGTGCCAGCAGCTCAGGGGGGGTCTCTGGAAACACCATATATTTT. This encodes CASSSGGVSGNTIYF. The variable domain in full, completed from reference TRBV9 and TRBJ1-3, reads DSGVTQTPKHLITATGQRVTLRCSPRSGDLSVYWYQQSLDQGLQFLIQYYNGEERAKGNILERFSAQQFPDLHSELNLSSLELGDSALYFCASSSGGVSGNTIYFGEGSWLTVV.

The chain carries TRBV6-5 and TRBJ2-1, with a weak D call TRBD1 (6 bases). The CDR3 covers 13 residues. In germline, CDR1 is MNHEY, CDR2 SVGAGI. Trimming shortened V by 5 bases and J by 8 bases, and 13 bases separated the two germline ends. The CDR3 reads CASSLWNRDEQFF. In nucleotides, the CDR3 is TGTGCCAGCAGTCTATGGAACAGGGATGAGCAGTTCTTC.

This clone has only a few counts. This sequence joins TRBV24-1 and TRBJ1-2; D remains ambiguous. The CDR3 sequence is 15 residues long. Trimming pared 3 bases from V and 3 bases from J, leaving 13 bases between. Germline values: CDR1 KGHDR, CDR2 SFDVKD. CDR3 amino acids: CATSDPGKGDYGYTF. The CDR3 nucleotides read TGTGCCACCAGTGATCCCGGGAAGGGCGACTATGGCTACACCTTC.